Following are 13 T cell receptor beta chains from one sample sequenced in a study of T cell changes during pregnancy in multiple sclerosis. The repertoire was sequenced with immunoSEQ multiplex PCR; TCRdb's copy has only in-frame clones and lacks some. The sample carries around 38,000 clones, 92% recorded once. The starting material was CD8+ T cells from peripheral blood mononuclear cells, obtained in the third trimester of pregnancy. All receptors come from a female donor with multiple sclerosis, enrolled in a pregnancy study.

The chain employs TRBV5-1 and TRBJ2-5; D gene ambiguous. The CDR3 runs 15 residues. V was pared by 4 bases and J by 1 base, with 14 bases between. Germline CDR1 and CDR2: SGHRS and YFSETQ. CDR3 sequence: CASSIGPGSQETQYF. As DNA, the CDR3 is TGCGCCAGCAGCATAGGCCCAGGATCCCAAGAGACCCAGTACTTC.

CDR3 loop: CASSWDNTYEQYF. The CDR3 DNA reads TGTGCCAGCAGCTGGGACAACACGTACGAGCAGTACTTC. The V and J genes are TRBV27 and TRBJ2-7; a weak D match, TRBD1 (6 bases). V was cut by 6 bases and J by 4 bases, with 13 bases left in between. The germline V gene has CDR1 MNHEY and CDR2 SMNVEV (reference sequence). The CDR3 extends over 13 amino acids.

V gene TRBV11-3 combines with J gene TRBJ2-2; possible D gene TRBD1, 5 bases. The germline V gene encodes CDR1 SGHNT and CDR2 YENEEA. V lost 6 bases to trimming and J lost 8 bases, with 10 bases between them. This CDR3 is 12 amino acids long. CDR3 sequence (DNA): TGTGCCAGCAGGTTCCAGGGAGGGGAGCTGTTTTTT. Protein sequence: CASRFQGGELFF.

The chain links TRBV7-3 to TRBJ2-1; 9 bases agree with TRBD2. This CDR3 contains 14 residues. CDR1 is SGHTA, CDR2 FQGTGA, per germline. The V gene end was trimmed by 5 bases and the J gene end by 8 bases; junction bases not matched to a gene: 7. In nucleotides, the CDR3 is TGTGCCAGCAGCCCCCGGGGCGGGGGGGATGAGCAGTTCTTC. Translated: CASSPRGGGDEQFF.

The V call is TRBV7-9, the J call TRBJ2-3, with D maybe TRBD1 (7 bases). V was cut by 4 bases and J by 1 base, with 15 bases left in between. The CDR3 extends over 16 amino acids. CDR1 is SEHNR and CDR2 is FQNEAQ in the germline V gene (reference sequence). The CDR3 DNA reads as TGTGCCAGCAGCTGGCAGGGGGGATTTGGCACAGATACGCAGTATTTT. It encodes CASSWQGGFGTDTQYF.

The rearrangement joins TRBV9 to TRBJ1-1, with D perhaps TRBD1 (6 bases). Trimming removed 0 bases at V and 0 bases at J, with 9 bases between. The CDR3 is 15 amino acids. Germline loops: CDR1 SGDLS, CDR2 YYNGEE. The CDR3 region is CASSVGQALNTEAFF. CDR3 coding DNA: TGTGCCAGCAGCGTAGGACAGGCATTGAACACTGAAGCTTTCTTT. Full variable domain (outside the CDR3, taken from reference TRBV9 and TRBJ1-1): DSGVTQTPKHLITATGQRVTLRCSPRSGDLSVYWYQQSLDQGLQFLIQYYNGEERAKGNILERFSAQQFPDLHSELNLSSLELGDSALYFCASSVGQALNTEAFFGQGTRLTVV.

Here the CDR3 DNA reads TGTGCCAGCAGCCCTGACAGGAGCTCCTACGAGCAGTACTTC. As protein: CASSPDRSSYEQYF. The V gene is TRBV28, the J gene TRBJ2-7; weak D call: TRBD1 (6 bases). CDR3 size: 14 residues. The V end was cut by 6 bases, the J end by 0 bases, with 12 bases between. The V gene's germline CDR1 is MDHEN and CDR2 SYDVKM.

The sample holds one count of this clone. The rearrangement joins TRBV10-3 to TRBJ2-5; no clear D. Germline CDR1 ENHRY, CDR2 SYGVKD. V lost 2 bases and J 3 bases, leaving 4 bases between the germline ends. The CDR3 has 12 residues. In DNA form, the CDR3 reads TGTGCCATCAGTGAGCCCGAAGAGACCCAGTACTTC. It codes for CAISEPEETQYF.

The chain couples TRBV2 to TRBJ2-7, with D maybe TRBD2 (7 bases). The V gene lost 2 bases and the J gene lost 0 bases, with 14 bases spanning the gap. Germline lookup yields CDR1 SNHLY and CDR2 FYNNEI. This CDR3 is built from 16 residues. CDR3 loop: CASSEQRRGASYEQYF. The CDR3, as DNA: TGTGCCAGCAGTGAACAACGACGGGGGGCCTCCTACGAGCAGTACTTC.

This clone was detected only once. The V gene is TRBV11-2, the J gene TRBJ2-7, with D possibly matching TRBD2 (5 bases). The CDR3 consists of 15 residues. V was trimmed by 3 bases and J by 0 bases, leaving 12 bases between them. CDR1 is SGHAT, CDR2 FQNNGV, per germline. CDR3 residues: CASSFGLGSSYEQYF. The CDR3 DNA reads as TGTGCCAGCAGCTTCGGACTCGGTAGCTCCTACGAGCAGTACTTC.

V and J are TRBV30 and TRBJ2-5; D possibly corresponds to TRBD1 (5 bases). Deletions cut 0 bases from V and 4 bases from J, with 12 bases between. Germline V gene sequence: CDR1 GTSNPN, CDR2 SVGIG (reference sequence). The CDR3 loop spans 14 amino acids. In DNA form, the CDR3 reads TGTGCCTGGAGTGTGGGTGGCAGGGCAGAGACCCAGTACTTC. Encoded protein: CAWSVGGRAETQYF.

This chain joins TRBV7-9 and TRBJ1-1, with D perhaps TRBD1 (5 bases). The CDR3 contains 13 residues. Germline CDR1 reads SEHNR; CDR2 reads FQNEAQ (reference sequence). V gave up 5 bases and J gave up 6 bases, with 13 bases separating them. CDR3 coding DNA: TGTGCCAGCAGCCCACAGGCCAGGGCTGAAGCTTTCTTT. Its protein is CASSPQARAEAFF.

This clone was picked up one time. The chain combines TRBV27 with TRBJ1-1, with 7 bases aligning to TRBD1. The V segment lost 5 bases and the J segment 1 base; nucleotides outside the gene matches: 4. This CDR3 has 14 residues. From germline, CDR1 is MNHEY and CDR2 SMNVEV (reference sequence). The CDR3: CASSPRTGNTEAFF. CDR3 in DNA: TGTGCCAGCAGTCCTCGGACAGGGAACACTGAAGCTTTCTTT.